This TCR beta chain was documented in a study of blood T cell repertoires in COVID-19 (dated by TCRdb to about 2020). Some background on the complete study: The collaborator samples originated in the United States, Italy and Spain and spanned the acute and convalescent phases of COVID-19. The material from the prospective study consisted of cDNA or gDNA derived from T cells, B-cell-depleted T cells, or PBMCs. The samples were drawn from the first 160 participants of the ongoing ImmuneRACE study and from over 950 subjects provided by 6 global collaborators. The dataset comprised deeply sampled blood TCRbeta repertoires from subjects exposed to, actively infected with, or recovered from COVID-19. Sample metadata almost always included a de-identified subject ID, COVID-19 status, age in years and sex. Where available, HLA class I and class II types were taken from metadata supplied by the sample provider and were not determined by assay-based typing. The repertoires were released in a freely available public database intended as a resource for research on the immune response to SARS-CoV-2.

General conclusions and limits of the study: How much clinical and demographic metadata was included differed by source and by participant, and the metadata was provided uncurated.

The collaborating institutions used their own protocols to collect whole blood in K2EDTA tubes. For TCRbeta analysis, collaborator samples were shipped as frozen whole blood, as isolated PBMCs, or as DNA extracted from either sample type. Turning to this clone: It has no known antigen specificity. The sample holds no much larger clone one base away, and base qualities are not on file.

TCRbeta CDR3 regions were amplified from genomic DNA using the immunoSEQ Assay, a bias-controlled multiplex PCR. On the authors' methods: The number of nucleated cells in each sample was estimated from the amplification of reference gene primers within the assay. To quantify the absolute abundance of each unique TCRbeta CDR3 rearrangement, sequence reads were collapsed and filtered. For each sample, productive Simpson clonality was calculated by taking the square root of Simpson's diversity index across productive rearrangements. TCRdb's version of the immuneACCESS table is confined to in-frame rearrangements and falls short of the full clone set. An unresolved V gene accounts for under half of the shortfall where checked; the remainder is of unknown origin. The DNA gave D and trimming, while V, J and clone size come from that table. Recorded for this sample are a few hundred thousand clones; 80% to 90% of them occurred a single time. Roughly 4% of the sample is held by the ten biggest clonotypes.

The CDR3, cysteine through phenylalanine, is 16 amino acids long. Only the CDR3 DNA stays, 48 bases, in frame from base 1. Based on the germline V gene (reference sequence), the CDR1 and CDR2 sequences are SEHNR and FQNEAQ. Trimmed from V: 3 bases; trimmed from J: 4 bases; junction bases lacking a gene match: 7. The rearrangement joined TRBV7-9 to TRBJ2-3; 10 of the junction bases match TRBD2. Sample: peripheral blood. The source is a man between 60 and 75 years old with acute or convalescent COVID-19. Read as DNA, the sequence is TGTGCCAGCAGCTTGGGCGTAGCGGGGGGACCAGATACGCAGTATTTT. Its protein reads: CASSLGVAGGPDTQYF.